The 13 T cell receptor beta chains presented below share a single source sample, sequenced in a study of cytomegalovirus exposure and HLA in healthy donors. PCR amplification relied on 60 Vbeta primers (plus 13 Jbeta primers). TCRdb's table, derived via immunoSEQ multiplex PCR, lists solely in-frame clones and lacks some. The table records some 210,000 clones, roughly 76% of them present only once. The specimen sequenced was PBMCs. Receptor source: a woman younger than 45 in good health and CMV-seropositive.

The chain couples TRBV7-9 to TRBJ2-1; 9 bases align to TRBD2. This CDR3 comprises 14 residues. Germline CDR1 and CDR2: SEHNR and FQNEAQ (reference sequence). J was trimmed by 8 bases and V by 2 bases; bases with no gene match: 4. CDR3 bases: TGTGCCAGCAGCTTATCGGGACTAGCCCATGAGCAGTTCTTC. As protein: CASSLSGLAHEQFF.

This chain connects TRBV6-1 to TRBJ2-1; TRBD2 might be the D (6 bases). This CDR3 is built from 14 residues. CDR1 MNHNS and CDR2 SASEGT come from the germline V gene. Trimming left V 7 bases short and J 0 bases short, with 10 bases between. Here the CDR3 DNA reads TGTGCCAGCACCCGGGAGAGCTCCTACAATGAGCAGTTCTTC. Translation gives CASTRESSYNEQFF.

J is TRBJ1-2 and V is TRBV30, with 7 bases lining up with TRBD1. The CDR3 is 12 residues long. Germline trimming cut 4 bases from V and 8 bases from J; bases unmatched to any gene: 7. Germline-derived CDR1 and CDR2 are GTSNPN and SVGIG (reference sequence). The CDR3 sequence is CAWNTDREGYTF. CDR3 sequence (DNA): TGTGCCTGGAACACAGACAGGGAAGGCTACACCTTC.

The chain employs TRBV7-8 and TRBJ2-7, with TRBD2 matching over 7 bases. The CDR3 is 15 amino acids. Germline CDR1 SGHVS, CDR2 FQNEAQ. The V and J ends lost 0 bases and 3 bases, in that order; junction bases with no gene match: 5. Here the CDR3 reads CASSLAGGAYYEQYF. CDR3 sequence (DNA): TGTGCCAGCAGCTTAGCGGGAGGGGCTTACTACGAGCAGTACTTC.

In this sample, this clone turned up once. The J gene is TRBJ2-1, the V gene TRBV19; D unclear. The CDR3 consists of 15 residues. V dropped 3 bases and J dropped 0 bases, with 9 bases sitting between them. The germline V gene encodes CDR1 LNHDA and CDR2 SQIVND (reference sequence). The CDR3, as DNA: TGTGCCAGTAGTATTGAAGTGAGCTCCTACAATGAGCAGTTCTTC. Translating it yields CASSIEVSSYNEQFF.

This clone was counted a few times. The chain uses TRBV11-1 and TRBJ2-5; D gene unclear. CDR3 length: 14 residues. Between the trimmed V and J ends, which lost 1 base and 3 bases, there was a span of 9 bases. CDR1 is SGHAT, CDR2 FQDESV, per germline (reference sequence). Here the CDR3 DNA reads TGTGCCAGCAGCTTAGATCTGTCCGAAGAGACCCAGTACTTC. It yields the protein CASSLDLSEETQYF.

Of note for this clone: Other DNA sequences from this sample encode an identical CDR3 as well. CDR3 nucleotide sequence: TGTGCCAGTAGTATAGGGCAGGGCACTGAAGCTTTCTTT. Encoded protein: CASSIGQGTEAFF. V is TRBV19 and J is TRBJ1-1; weak D call: TRBD1 (5 bases). CDR3 length: 13 residues. Germline CDR1 reads LNHDA; CDR2 reads SQIVND (reference sequence). V shed 1 base and J shed 4 bases, with 7 bases lying between them. The whole variable domain, remainder taken from reference TRBV19 and TRBJ1-1, is DGGITQSPKYLFRKEGQNVTLSCEQNLNHDAMYWYRQDPGQGLRLIYYSQIVNDFQKGDIAEGYSVSREKKESFPLTVTSAQKNPTAFYLCASSIGQGTEAFFGQGTRLTVV.

V is TRBV27 and J is TRBJ2-2; TRBD2 agrees at 8 bases. This CDR3 comprises 16 residues. CDR1 and CDR2 (germline): MNHEY, SMNVEV (reference sequence). Trimming removed 5 bases from V and 3 bases from J; junction bases left unmatched: 8. DNA for the CDR3: TGTGCCAGCAGTCACCGTAGCGGGATGGACACCGGGGAGCTGTTTTTT. Encoded protein: CASSHRSGMDTGELFF.

The V call is TRBV30, the J call TRBJ2-7, with 8 nucleotides matching TRBD1. This CDR3 spans 14 amino acids. Germline V CDR1 and CDR2: GTSNPN, SVGIG (reference sequence). V lost 1 base to trimming and J lost 4 bases; unmatched junction nucleotides: 6. The CDR3, as DNA: TGTGCCTGGAGTGCCGGGACAGGACGATACGAGCAGTACTTC. Amino acid sequence: CAWSAGTGRYEQYF.

V gene TRBV5-1 combines with J gene TRBJ1-2; 9 bases map to TRBD1. V gave up 5 bases and J gave up 8 bases; unmatched junction bases: 7. Per the germline V gene, CDR1 is SGHRS and CDR2 is YFSETQ. The CDR3 has 13 residues. CDR3: CASRSGQGGGYTF. The CDR3 bases are TGCGCCAGCAGGTCGGGACAGGGAGGCGGCTACACCTTC.

This chain links TRBV10-3 with TRBJ1-1; a weak D match, TRBD1 (6 bases). The length of the CDR3 is 13 residues. Germline loops: CDR1 ENHRY, CDR2 SYGVKD. Between the trimmed V and J ends, which lost 6 bases and 1 base, there was a span of 9 bases. The CDR3 loop reads CAISIQGNTEAFF. CDR3 DNA: TGTGCCATCAGCATACAGGGGAACACTGAAGCTTTCTTT.

V is TRBV6-6 and J is TRBJ2-1, with 7 bases aligning to TRBD1. V lost 5 bases to trimming and J lost 0 bases; unmatched junction nucleotides: 7. The V gene's germline CDR1 is MNHNY and CDR2 SVGAGI (reference sequence). CDR3 length equals 16 residues. CDR3 sequence (DNA): TGTGCCAGCAGTCCGGGACAGTCCCTCTCCTACAATGAGCAGTTCTTC. This translates into CASSPGQSLSYNEQFF.

CDR3 bases: TGTGCCAGCAGTCAAGGGGACAGGGGATTCTACGAGCAGTACTTC. Amino acids: CASSQGDRGFYEQYF. V is TRBV28 and J is TRBJ2-7; 10 nucleotides align to TRBD1. The ends lost 5 bases at V and 3 bases at J; junction bases unmatched: 7. This CDR3 contains 15 residues. Germline-derived CDR1 and CDR2 are MDHEN and SYDVKM. The full variable domain, its missing parts supplied by reference TRBV28 and TRBJ2-7, is DVKVTQSSRYLVKRTGEKVFLECVQDMDHENMFWYRQDPGLGLRLIYFSYDVKMKEKGDIPEGYSVSREKKERFSLILESASTNQTSMYLCASSQGDRGFYEQYFGPGTRLTVT.